This T cell receptor beta chain appears in the sequencing data of a study of T cells in Graves' hyperthyroidism and ophthalmopathy. General study points: The authors' 13 V-J model separated ophthalmopathy from stable hyperthyroidism.

Amplified TCR beta CDR3 regions came from RNA transcripts. Using the HTBI primer set, a first-round RT-PCR was run on the TCR CDR3. TCRdb reanalysed the multiplex PCR reads using MiXCR and keeps one entry per CDR3 protein. The table shows hundreds of thousands of distinct CDR3 sequences, with 15% to 18% occurring only once. This clonotype was picked up many times. Antigen unknown. This CDR3 is 15 amino acids long. Trimming removed 4 bases at V and 5 bases at J, with 17 bases between. Disease duration under 2 months; hyperthyroidism patients were aged 18 to 65. This sample holds PBMCs from about 9.3 ml fresh peripheral blood.

The clonotype comes from a woman in her late teens or twenties with Graves' hyperthyroidism. Source material: blood. The chain couples TRBV12-3 or TRBV12-4 to TRBJ1-1, with D unclear. CDR3 region: CASSSRLGSGTEAFF. The CDR3 DNA follows: TGTGCCAGCAGTTCGCGGTTAGGGAGCGGAACTGAAGCTTTCTTT.